This TCR beta chain was recorded in a study of T cells in Graves' hyperthyroidism and ophthalmopathy. Across the whole study: Before treatment of any kind, peripheral blood was taken at initial diagnosis. Study results and caveats: Blood shared most expanded thyroid clonotypes above 0.001.

Graves' hyperthyroidism showing no ophthalmopathy progression within 18 months was considered stable. Patients aged 18 to 65 had newly diagnosed hyperthyroidism that had lasted under 2 months. This clonotype was counted between two and nine times. What it recognizes is unknown. TCR beta CDR3 region amplification was performed from RNA transcripts. With the HTBI primer set, the TCR CDR3 went through a first round of RT-PCR. TCRdb recomputed calls from the multiplex PCR reads with MiXCR, one row per CDR3 protein. The sample has hundreds of thousands of distinct CDR3 sequences, about 14% seen once. V lost 0 bases to trimming and J lost 3 bases; unmatched junction nucleotides: 16. Germline V gene data show CDR1 as SEHNR and CDR2 as FQNEAQ (reference sequence). The CDR3 runs to 20 residues.

This rearrangement joins TRBV7-9 to TRBJ2-7, with 11 positions matching TRBD2. The TCR comes from a young woman with Graves' hyperthyroidism. Sequencing was carried out using blood. Here the CDR3 reads CASSLARKAATSGSIYEQYF. For the CDR3, the DNA is TGTGCCAGCAGCTTAGCGCGTAAAGCAGCCACTAGCGGGAGTATCTACGAGCAGTACTTC.